The 21 T cell receptor beta chains reported below all come from one sample, sequenced in a study of early T cells in non-severe SARS-CoV-2 infection. TCRdb reprocessed the 5' RACE reads via MiXCR and lists one record per CDR3 protein. The table lists tens of thousands of distinct CDR3 sequences, more than 10% of them singletons. Sequencing was carried out using whole blood. Receptor source: an adult who was a healthcare worker with PCR-confirmed SARS-CoV-2 infection or an uninfected control (not recorded which).

This clonotype was found a few times. This sequence joins TRBV12-3 or TRBV12-4 and TRBJ2-1; 12 positions match TRBD1. The CDR3 is 17 residues long. J lost 9 bases, V lost 3 bases, and 12 bases had no gene match. CDR3 nucleotide sequence: TGTGCCAGCAGTTTTTACCGGGACAGGGGGCCCGGCGGTGAGCAGTTCTTC. It is translated as CASSFYRDRGPGGEQFF.

This clonotype was counted ten times or more. The rearrangement uses TRBV30 and TRBJ1-1; tentatively, D is TRBD1 (6 bases). Germline V gene lookup returns CDR1 GTSNPN and CDR2 SVGIG (reference sequence). V lost 0 bases and J 5 bases, leaving 13 bases between the germline ends. This CDR3 is 14 amino acids long. The CDR3 loop reads CAWSVGGQRTEAFF. CDR3 DNA: TGTGCCTGGAGTGTAGGGGGACAACGTACTGAAGCTTTCTTT.

This clonotype was counted a few times. This sequence joins TRBV11-2 and TRBJ1-3; TRBD1 agrees at 7 bases. Trimming cost V 2 bases and J 2 bases; bases outside gene matches: 9. CDR3 length: 17 amino acids. Germline V gene lookup returns CDR1 SGHAT and CDR2 FQNNGV. As DNA, the CDR3 is TGTGCCAGCAGCTTAAGGGGGACAGCAGCAACTGGAAACACCATATATTTT. This encodes CASSLRGTAATGNTIYF.

This clonotype was picked up many times. V gene TRBV12-3 or TRBV12-4 combines with J gene TRBJ1-3; D is perhaps TRBD1 (6 bases). The CDR3 consists of 15 residues. Trimming took 3 bases from V and 4 from J, leaving 13 bases between them. CDR3 bases: TGTGCCAGCAGTTTTCAGGGGATAATAGGAAACACCATATATTTT. Amino acids: CASSFQGIIGNTIYF.

This clonotype has just a few counts. The rearrangement links TRBV9 to TRBJ2-7; possible D gene TRBD2, 7 bases. Trimming removed 0 bases at V and 5 bases at J, with 21 bases between. The CDR3 is made up of 17 amino acids. Per the germline V gene, CDR1 is SGDLS and CDR2 is YYNGEE. CDR3 region: CASSVGGFAGARDEQYF. Written as DNA, the CDR3 is TGTGCCAGCAGCGTAGGAGGTTTCGCGGGGGCCAGGGACGAGCAGTACTTC.

This clonotype was seen many times. The chain uses TRBV12-3 or TRBV12-4 and TRBJ1-3, with D hard to call. The ends were cut back, 2 bases at V and 1 base at J, with 12 bases in the middle. The CDR3 covers 16 residues. The DNA for the CDR3 is TGTGCCAGCAGTTTATTCAAAACTACGTCTGGAAACACCATATATTTT. Amino acid sequence: CASSLFKTTSGNTIYF.

This clonotype was observed a single time. Given the absence of the conserved phenylalanine or tryptophan at the CDR3 end, a read error is likely. This chain uses TRBV6-6 with TRBJ2-1; D is possibly TRBD1 or TRBD2 (6 bases each). The V and J ends lost 0 bases and 4 bases respectively, with 13 bases between them. From germline, CDR1 is MNHNY and CDR2 SVGAGI (reference sequence). The CDR3 contains 16 residues. The CDR3 here is CASSYSTGAGYNEQFY. Written as DNA, the CDR3 is TGTGCCAGCAGTTACTCGACGGGGGCAGGGTACAATGAGCAGTTCTAC.

The sample holds a few counts of this clonotype. The chain is built from TRBV29-1 and TRBJ2-1, with a tentative D call TRBD2 (6 bases). V was trimmed by 5 bases and J by 9 bases, leaving 14 bases between them. The germline CDR1 and CDR2 sequences are SQVTM and ANQGSEA. CDR3 length equals 12 residues. CDR3 amino acids: CSVSATRSEQFF. CDR3 DNA: TGCAGCGTTTCCGCGACTAGATCTGAGCAGTTCTTC.

This clonotype was detected only a few times. The rearrangement joins TRBV28 to TRBJ2-5; D gene unclear. The CDR3 loop spans 15 amino acids. The V end lost 4 bases, the J end lost 4 bases, and 16 bases lay between the germline ends. Germline loops: CDR1 MDHEN, CDR2 SYDVKM. CDR3: CASSSPRAWLETQYF. CDR3 sequence (DNA): TGTGCCAGCAGTTCCCCTCGGGCGTGGTTAGAGACCCAGTACTTC.

This clonotype has at least ten counts. The chain has TRBV6-6 and TRBJ2-5; weak D call: TRBD2 (7 bases). CDR1 is MNHNY and CDR2 is SVGAGI in the germline V gene (reference sequence). The CDR3 is 15 amino acids. Trimming cost V 5 bases and J 7 bases, with 20 bases left between them. The CDR3 region has the DNA TGTGCCAGCAGTCCGCCTAGGGGGGGGGTTCCGACCCAGTACTTC. Translated, it gives CASSPPRGGVPTQYF.

This clonotype came up many times. This chain joins TRBV4-2 and TRBJ2-5; possible D gene TRBD1, 6 bases. The CDR3 has 15 amino acids. Germline assignment: CDR1 LGHNA and CDR2 YNFKEQ. Trimming cost V 0 bases and J 7 bases, with 15 bases left between them. Written as DNA, the CDR3 is TGTGCCAGCAGCCAAGACAGGGGCCAAAAGGGGACCCAGTACTTC. Amino acid sequence: CASSQDRGQKGTQYF.

The gene calls are TRBV30 and TRBJ2-7, with TRBD1 matching 10 bases. V trimming: 8 bases; J trimming: 2 bases; junction bases outside the gene matches: 3. CDR3 length equals 12 residues. In germline, CDR1 is GTSNPN, CDR2 SVGIG (reference sequence). This chain's CDR3 is CASDRGPYEQYF. The CDR3 coding sequence is TGTGCCAGTGACAGGGGGCCCTACGAGCAGTACTTC.

The chain is built from TRBV5-1 and TRBJ2-5, with 11 bases lining up with TRBD2. Germline CDR1 reads SGHRS; CDR2 reads YFSETQ. J was trimmed by 4 bases and V by 4 bases; bases with no gene match: 6. This CDR3 has 15 amino acids. CDR3 region: CASSRGLADPETQYF. DNA of the CDR3: TGCGCCAGCAGCAGGGGACTAGCGGATCCAGAGACCCAGTACTTC.

This clonotype has only a few counts. This sequence joins TRBV20-1 and TRBJ2-1; TRBD2 aligns across 7 bases. The V segment lost 0 bases and the J segment 0 bases; nucleotides outside the gene matches: 2. The CDR3 sequence is 15 residues long. Germline CDR1 DFQATT, CDR2 SNEGSKA (reference sequence). Written as DNA, the CDR3 is TGCAGTGCTAGAGAGGGGGGGAGCTCCTACAATGAGCAGTTCTTC. Its protein product is CSAREGGSSYNEQFF.

On this clonotype: A read error may explain this, as a much larger clone is one base away. The chain couples TRBV25-1 to TRBJ2-7; D is uncertain. Germline V gives CDR1 MGHDK, CDR2 SYGVNS. The CDR3 contains 14 residues. V was trimmed by 4 bases and J by 7 bases, leaving 17 bases between them. CDR3 region: CASSAHPWADEQYF. The DNA of the CDR3 is TGTGCCAGCAGTGCCCATCCTTGGGCGGATGAGCAGTACTTC.

This clonotype has a count of ten or more. J is TRBJ2-4 and V is TRBV6-1; 8 positions agree with TRBD1. The trim removed 2 bases at V and 8 bases at J, leaving 8 bases unmatched. The CDR3 is 15 amino acids. Germline V gene lookup returns CDR1 MNHNS and CDR2 SASEGT. The DNA for the CDR3 is TGTGCCAGCAGTGAATCTCTCAGGGGGCTTGACATTCAGTACTTC. The encoded protein is CASSESLRGLDIQYF.

This clonotype was seen a few times. This chain connects TRBV18 to TRBJ1-4; no clear D. V gave up 2 bases and J gave up 7 bases, with 5 bases separating them. The CDR3 runs 12 residues. Per germline, CDR1 KGHSH and CDR2 LQKENI. The CDR3 DNA reads TGTGCCAGCTCACCATCCCGTGAAAAACTGTTTTTT. Its translation: CASSPSREKLFF.

This clonotype was picked up many times. This sequence joins TRBV6-1 and TRBJ2-7; D possibly corresponds to TRBD1 (5 bases). CDR1 and CDR2 (germline): MNHNS, SASEGT. Deletions cut 2 bases from V and 4 bases from J, with 9 bases between. The CDR3 spans 13 residues. The CDR3 sequence is CASSEMGLYEQYF. CDR3 in DNA: TGTGCCAGCAGTGAAATGGGGCTGTACGAGCAGTACTTC.

There are a few counts of this clonotype. Written as DNA, the CDR3 is TGTGCCAGCAGCCAAGATCGCGGGGGCCGCACAGATACGCAGTATTTT. Translating it yields CASSQDRGGRTDTQYF. The chain links TRBV3-1 to TRBJ2-3; weak D call: TRBD2 (7 bases). CDR3 length: 16 residues. Trimming took 0 bases from V and 1 from J, leaving 11 bases between them. In germline, CDR1 is LGHDT, CDR2 YNNKEL (reference sequence).

A remark on this clonotype: Since a much larger clone is just one base distant, this may be a read error. The V and J genes are TRBV19 and TRBJ1-5; no definite D call. The CDR3 has 15 residues. Germline V gene sequence: CDR1 LNHDA, CDR2 SQIVND (reference sequence). CDR3 sequence reads: CAGRATVVSNQPQHF. The CDR3 region has the DNA TGTGCCGGTAGGGCGACGGTGGTTAGCAATCAGCCCCAGCATTTT.

The chain uses TRBV6-1 and TRBJ2-7, with D perhaps matching TRBD2 (7 bases). Germline V lookup: CDR1 MNHNS, CDR2 SASEGT. Trimming cost V 0 bases and J 1 base, with 19 bases left between them. The CDR3 sequence is 18 residues long. This CDR3 is CASSEARGGRSLSYEQYF. In nucleotides, the CDR3 is TGTGCCAGCAGTGAAGCAAGGGGGGGGCGCAGTCTTTCCTACGAGCAGTACTTC.